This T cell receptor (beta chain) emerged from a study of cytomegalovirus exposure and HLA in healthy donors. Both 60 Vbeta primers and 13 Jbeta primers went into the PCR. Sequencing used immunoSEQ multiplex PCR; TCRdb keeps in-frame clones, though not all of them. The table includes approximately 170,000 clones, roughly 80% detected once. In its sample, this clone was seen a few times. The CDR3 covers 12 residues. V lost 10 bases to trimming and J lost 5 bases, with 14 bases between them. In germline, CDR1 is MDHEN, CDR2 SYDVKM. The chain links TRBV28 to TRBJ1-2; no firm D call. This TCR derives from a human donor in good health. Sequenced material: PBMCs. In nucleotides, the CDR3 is TGTGCCACCCCGAGCGGATTATATGGCTACACCTTC. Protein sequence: CATPSGLYGYTF.